These 4 T cell receptor beta chains were sequenced from one sample in a study of T-cell reconstitution after alpha-beta-depleted transplantation in children. Unique molecular identifiers were incorporated when the TCRbeta library was constructed. TCRdb fed the PCR reads into MiXCR, producing one record per CDR3 protein. This table holds just over 950,000 distinct CDR3 sequences, about 31% found once. The sequencing used PBMCs, mostly from graft donor cells, collected 360 days after TCRalphabeta/CD19-depleted stem cell transplant. The receptors derive from a boy younger than two who had a stem cell transplant for SCID, so the T cells may come from the graft donor.

The rearrangement links TRBV10-3 to TRBJ2-5; D perhaps matches TRBD1 (6 bases). This CDR3 spans 12 amino acids. Germline lookup yields CDR1 ENHRY and CDR2 SYGVKD. V was pared by 7 bases and J by 4 bases, with 10 bases between. The CDR3 DNA sequence: TGTGCCATCAATGAAGGGGGAGAGACCCAGTACTTC. Encoded protein: CAINEGGETQYF.

This clonotype has a count of ten or more. The rearrangement joins TRBV29-1 to TRBJ2-1; no definite D call. Germline lookup yields CDR1 SQVTM and CDR2 ANQGSEA. The V gene lost 4 bases and the J gene lost 7 bases, with 14 bases spanning the gap. The CDR3 totals 13 residues. The CDR3 DNA follows: TGCAGCGTTGGACCCCGAACTGGGAATGAGCAGTTCTTC. It is translated as CSVGPRTGNEQFF.

J is TRBJ1-1 and V is TRBV7-9; possibly TRBD1 for D (6 bases). Germline lookup yields CDR1 SEHNR and CDR2 FQNEAQ (reference sequence). The CDR3 contains 13 residues. The V gene lost 0 bases and the J gene lost 8 bases, with 10 bases spanning the gap. CDR3 loop: CASSLAFGTEAFF. CDR3 bases: TGTGCCAGCAGCTTAGCGTTCGGGACAGAAGCTTTCTTT.

V and J are TRBV6-2 or TRBV6-3 and TRBJ2-3, with D tentatively TRBD1 (6 bases). Per germline, CDR1 MNHEY and CDR2 SVGEGT. The length of the CDR3 is 16 residues. V gave up 2 bases and J gave up 11 bases, with 23 bases separating them. CDR3 coding DNA: TGTGCCAGCAGTTACCCTCGACAGGAGCTACGTGCAGTGCAGTATTTT. The encoded protein is CASSYPRQELRAVQYF.